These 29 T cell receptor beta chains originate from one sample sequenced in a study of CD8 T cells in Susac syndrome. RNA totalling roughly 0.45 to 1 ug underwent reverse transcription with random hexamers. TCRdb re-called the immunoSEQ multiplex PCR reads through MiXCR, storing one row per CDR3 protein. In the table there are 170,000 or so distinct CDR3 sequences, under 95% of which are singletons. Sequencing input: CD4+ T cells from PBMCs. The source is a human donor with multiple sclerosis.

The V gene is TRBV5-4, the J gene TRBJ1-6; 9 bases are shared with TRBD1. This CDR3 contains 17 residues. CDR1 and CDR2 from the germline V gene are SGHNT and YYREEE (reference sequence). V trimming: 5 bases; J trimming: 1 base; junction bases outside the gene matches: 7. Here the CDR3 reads CASRQRDRVSYNSPLHF. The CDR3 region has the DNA TGTGCCAGCAGGCAACGGGACAGGGTTTCCTATAATTCACCCCTCCACTTT.

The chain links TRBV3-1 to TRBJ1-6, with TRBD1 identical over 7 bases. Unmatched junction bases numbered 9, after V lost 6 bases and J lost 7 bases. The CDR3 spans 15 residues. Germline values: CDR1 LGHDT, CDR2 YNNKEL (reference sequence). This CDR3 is CASSQKQGPNSPLHF. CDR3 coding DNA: TGTGCCAGCAGTCAAAAACAGGGGCCGAATTCACCCCTCCACTTT.

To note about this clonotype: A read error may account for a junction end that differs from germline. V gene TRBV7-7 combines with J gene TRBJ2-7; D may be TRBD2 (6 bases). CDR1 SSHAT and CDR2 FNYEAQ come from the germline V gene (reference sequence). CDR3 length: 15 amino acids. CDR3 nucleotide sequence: TGTGCTAGCAGCTTGCGACTAGGCCACTCCTACGAGCAGTACTTC. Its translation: CASSLRLGHSYEQYF.

The chain's CDR3 is CASSLVTSGTISYEQYF. As DNA, the CDR3 is TGTGCCAGCAGCTTAGTGACTAGCGGGACTATCTCCTACGAGCAGTACTTC. V gene TRBV7-8 combines with J gene TRBJ2-7, with 11 bases identical to TRBD2. There are 17 residues in the CDR3. From germline, CDR1 is SGHVS and CDR2 FQNEAQ. Losses at the gene ends were 1 base for V and 0 bases for J; bases not matched to a gene: 5.

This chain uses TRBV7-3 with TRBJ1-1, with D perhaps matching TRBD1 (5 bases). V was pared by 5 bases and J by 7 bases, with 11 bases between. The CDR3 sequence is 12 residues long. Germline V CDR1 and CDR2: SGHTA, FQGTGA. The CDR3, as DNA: TGTGCCAGCAGCCGAGGACAAAATGAAGCTTTCTTT. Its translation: CASSRGQNEAFF.

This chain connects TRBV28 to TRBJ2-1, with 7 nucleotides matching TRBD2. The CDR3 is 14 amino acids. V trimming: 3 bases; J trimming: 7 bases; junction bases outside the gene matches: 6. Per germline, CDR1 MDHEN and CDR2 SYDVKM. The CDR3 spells CASSLGGSANEQFF. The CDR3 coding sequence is TGTGCCAGCAGTTTGGGCGGGAGCGCGAATGAGCAGTTCTTC.

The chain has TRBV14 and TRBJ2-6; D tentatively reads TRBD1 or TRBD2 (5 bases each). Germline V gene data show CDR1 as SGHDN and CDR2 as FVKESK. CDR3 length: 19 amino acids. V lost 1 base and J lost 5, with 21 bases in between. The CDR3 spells CASSQAYGAPGSRANVLTF. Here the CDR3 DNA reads TGTGCCAGCAGCCAAGCATACGGGGCGCCAGGGAGTCGGGCCAACGTCCTGACTTTC.

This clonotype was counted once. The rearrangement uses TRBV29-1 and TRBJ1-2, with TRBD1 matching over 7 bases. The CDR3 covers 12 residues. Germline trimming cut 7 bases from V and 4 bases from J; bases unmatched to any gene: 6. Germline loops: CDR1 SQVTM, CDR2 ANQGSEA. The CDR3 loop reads CSGGQATYGYTF. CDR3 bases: TGCAGCGGCGGACAGGCCACCTATGGCTACACCTTC.

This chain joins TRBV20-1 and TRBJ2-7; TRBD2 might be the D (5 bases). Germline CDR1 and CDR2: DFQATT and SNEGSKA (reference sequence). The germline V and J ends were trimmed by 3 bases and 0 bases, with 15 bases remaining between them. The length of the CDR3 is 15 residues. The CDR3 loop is CSASTPLASSYEQYF. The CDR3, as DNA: TGCAGTGCTAGTACGCCGTTAGCGTCCTCCTACGAGCAGTACTTC.

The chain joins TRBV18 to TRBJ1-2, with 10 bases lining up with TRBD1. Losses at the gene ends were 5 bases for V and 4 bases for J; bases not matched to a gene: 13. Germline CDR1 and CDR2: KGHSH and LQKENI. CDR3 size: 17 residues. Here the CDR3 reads CASSSGDTTGGGYGYTF. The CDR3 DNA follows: TGTGCCAGCTCATCAGGGGATACGACAGGGGGCGGCTATGGCTACACCTTC.

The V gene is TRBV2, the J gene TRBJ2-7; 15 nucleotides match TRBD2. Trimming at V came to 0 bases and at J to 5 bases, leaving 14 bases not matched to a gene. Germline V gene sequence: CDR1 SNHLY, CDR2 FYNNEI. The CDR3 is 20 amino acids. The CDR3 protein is CASSEAVPGLAGGPRNEQYF. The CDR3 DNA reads TGTGCCAGCAGTGAAGCAGTCCCCGGACTAGCGGGAGGGCCTAGAAACGAGCAGTACTTC. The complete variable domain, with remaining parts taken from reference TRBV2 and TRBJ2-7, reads EPEVTQTPSHQVTQMGQEVILRCVPISNHLYFYWYRQILGQKVEFLVSFYNNEISEKSEIFDDQFSVERPDGSNFTLKIRSTKLEDSAMYFCASSEAVPGLAGGPRNEQYFGPGTRLTVT.

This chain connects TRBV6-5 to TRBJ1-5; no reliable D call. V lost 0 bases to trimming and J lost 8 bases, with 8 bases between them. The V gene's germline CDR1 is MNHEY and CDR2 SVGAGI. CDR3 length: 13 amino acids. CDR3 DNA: TGTGCCAGCAGTTACTCGTCGCGGGAGCCCCAGCATTTT. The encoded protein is CASSYSSREPQHF.

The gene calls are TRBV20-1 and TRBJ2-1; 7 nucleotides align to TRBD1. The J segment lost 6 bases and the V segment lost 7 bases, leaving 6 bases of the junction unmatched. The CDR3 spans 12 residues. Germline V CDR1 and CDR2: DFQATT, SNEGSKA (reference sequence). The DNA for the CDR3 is TGCAGTGAGGTGACAGGGCTCAATGAGCAGTTCTTC. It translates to CSEVTGLNEQFF.

The CDR3 reads CASRDGLAGVVTQYF. Written as DNA, the CDR3 is TGCGCCAGCAGGGATGGACTAGCGGGGGTTGTTACGCAGTATTTT. This rearrangement joins TRBV10-2 to TRBJ2-3; TRBD2 aligns across 13 bases. The V gene end was trimmed by 6 bases and the J gene end by 8 bases; junction bases not matched to a gene: 8. The germline V gene has CDR1 WSHSY and CDR2 SAAADI. The CDR3 extends over 15 amino acids.

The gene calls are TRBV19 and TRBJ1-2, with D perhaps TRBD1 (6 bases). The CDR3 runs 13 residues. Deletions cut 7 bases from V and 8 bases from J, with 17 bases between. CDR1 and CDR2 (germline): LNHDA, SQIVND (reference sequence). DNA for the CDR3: TGTGCCAGTACCCTTCGGGGGGCGGAAGGCTACACCTTC. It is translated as CASTLRGAEGYTF.

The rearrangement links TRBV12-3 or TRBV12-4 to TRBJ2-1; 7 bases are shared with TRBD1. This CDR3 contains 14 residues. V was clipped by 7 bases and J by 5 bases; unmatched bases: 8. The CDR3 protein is CASNPGQRDNEQFF. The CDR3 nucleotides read TGTGCCAGCAACCCGGGACAGAGAGACAATGAGCAGTTCTTC.

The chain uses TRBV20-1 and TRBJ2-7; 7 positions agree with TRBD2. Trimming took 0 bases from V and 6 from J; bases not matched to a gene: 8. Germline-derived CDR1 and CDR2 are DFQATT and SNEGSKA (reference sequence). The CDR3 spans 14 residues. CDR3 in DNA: TGCAGTGCTAGAGACGGGGTGGGAGGGAGCGAGCAGTACTTC. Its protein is CSARDGVGGSEQYF.

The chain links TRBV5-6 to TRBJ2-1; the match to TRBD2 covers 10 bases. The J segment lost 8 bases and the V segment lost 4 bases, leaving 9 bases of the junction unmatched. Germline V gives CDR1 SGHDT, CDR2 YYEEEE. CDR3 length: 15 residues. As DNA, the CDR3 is TGTGCCAGCAGCATACCGGGACTAGCGAGCGATGAGCAGTTCTTC. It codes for CASSIPGLASDEQFF.

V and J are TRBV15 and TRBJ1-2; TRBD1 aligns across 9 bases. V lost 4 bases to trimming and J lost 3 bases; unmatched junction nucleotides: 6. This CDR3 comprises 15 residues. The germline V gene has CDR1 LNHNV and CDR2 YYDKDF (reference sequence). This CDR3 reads CATSTEDRGYYGYTF. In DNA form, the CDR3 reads TGTGCCACCAGCACCGAGGACAGGGGCTACTATGGCTACACCTTC.

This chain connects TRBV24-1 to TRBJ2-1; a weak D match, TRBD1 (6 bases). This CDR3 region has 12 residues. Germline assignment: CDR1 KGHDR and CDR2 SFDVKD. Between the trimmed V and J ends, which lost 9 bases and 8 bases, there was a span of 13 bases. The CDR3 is CATGQRLDEQFF. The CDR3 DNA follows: TGTGCCACCGGACAGCGTCTCGATGAGCAGTTCTTC.

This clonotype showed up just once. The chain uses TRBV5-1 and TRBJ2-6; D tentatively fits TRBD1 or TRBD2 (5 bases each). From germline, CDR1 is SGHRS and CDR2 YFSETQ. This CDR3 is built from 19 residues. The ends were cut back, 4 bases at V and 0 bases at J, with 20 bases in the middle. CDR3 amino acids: CASSPGPGTRFSGANVLTF. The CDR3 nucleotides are TGCGCCAGCAGCCCCGGCCCTGGGACGCGGTTCTCTGGGGCCAACGTCCTGACTTTC.

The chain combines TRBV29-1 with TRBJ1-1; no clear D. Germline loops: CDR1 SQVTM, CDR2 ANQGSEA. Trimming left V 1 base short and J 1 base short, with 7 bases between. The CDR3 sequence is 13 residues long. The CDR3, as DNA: TGCAGCGTTGAAGGACACCAGAACACTGAAGCTTTCTTT. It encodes CSVEGHQNTEAFF.

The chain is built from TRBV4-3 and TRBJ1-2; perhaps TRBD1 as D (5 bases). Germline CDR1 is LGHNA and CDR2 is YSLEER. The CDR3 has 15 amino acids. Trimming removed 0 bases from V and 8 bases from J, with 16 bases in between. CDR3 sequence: CASSQEGVGGRGYTF. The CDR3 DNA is TGCGCCAGCAGCCAAGAAGGGGTGGGAGGGCGCGGCTACACCTTC.

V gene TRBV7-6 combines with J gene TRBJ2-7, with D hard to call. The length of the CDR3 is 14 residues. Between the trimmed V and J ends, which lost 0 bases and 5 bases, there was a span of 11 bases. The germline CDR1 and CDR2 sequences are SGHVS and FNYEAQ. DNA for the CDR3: TGTGCCAGCAGCTTAGCCTTTGGTCTAGACGAGCAGTACTTC. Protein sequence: CASSLAFGLDEQYF.

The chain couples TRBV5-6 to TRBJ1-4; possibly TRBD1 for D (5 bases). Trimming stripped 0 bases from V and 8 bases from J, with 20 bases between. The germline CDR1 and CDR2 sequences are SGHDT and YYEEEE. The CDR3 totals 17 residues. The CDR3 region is CASSLAGRAGQREKLFF. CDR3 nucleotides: TGTGCCAGCAGCTTGGCCGGACGGGCAGGGCAACGGGAAAAACTGTTTTTT.

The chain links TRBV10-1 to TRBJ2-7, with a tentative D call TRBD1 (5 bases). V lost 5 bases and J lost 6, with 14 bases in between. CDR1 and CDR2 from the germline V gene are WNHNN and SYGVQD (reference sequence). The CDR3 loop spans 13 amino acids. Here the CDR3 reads CASSPTAWSEQYF. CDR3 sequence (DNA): TGCGCCAGCAGTCCGACAGCCTGGTCCGAGCAGTACTTC.

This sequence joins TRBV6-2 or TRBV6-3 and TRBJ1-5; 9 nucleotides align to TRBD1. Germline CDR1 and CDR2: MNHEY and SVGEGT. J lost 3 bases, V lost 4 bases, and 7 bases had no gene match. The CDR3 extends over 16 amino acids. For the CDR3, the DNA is TGTGCCAGCAGTTCCGCGGGACAGGGTCCCAATCAGCCCCAGCATTTT. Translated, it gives CASSSAGQGPNQPQHF.

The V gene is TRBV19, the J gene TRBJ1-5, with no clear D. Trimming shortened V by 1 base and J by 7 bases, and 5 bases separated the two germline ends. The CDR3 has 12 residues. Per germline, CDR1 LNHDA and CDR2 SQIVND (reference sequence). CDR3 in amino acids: CASSIVQQPQHF. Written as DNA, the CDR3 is TGTGCCAGTAGTATAGTTCAGCAGCCCCAGCATTTT.

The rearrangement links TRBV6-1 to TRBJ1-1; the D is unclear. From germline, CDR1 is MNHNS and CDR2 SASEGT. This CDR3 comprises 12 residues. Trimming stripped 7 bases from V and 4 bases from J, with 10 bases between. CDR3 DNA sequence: TGTGCCAGCACTACCTGGGGCACTGAAGCTTTCTTT. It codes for CASTTWGTEAFF.